What follows describes a single T cell receptor (beta chain). V lost 7 bases, J lost 6 bases, and 3 bases stayed unmatched. The CDR3 length is 14 residues. The germline CDR1 and CDR2 sequences are WSHSY and SAAADI. This sample is part of a study of blood T cell repertoires in COVID-19. Across the whole study: Specimens from acute and convalescent COVID-19 originated in the United States, Italy and Spain. PBMCs, B-cell-depleted T cells, or T cells were the source of the cDNA or gDNA that made up the material.

Here immunoSEQ multiplex PCR was the method, and the copy in TCRdb shows in-frame clones only, minus some. The top ten hold 3.9% of the sample, which has under 200,000 clones, about 87% seen once. The clonotype originates from a woman aged 55-70 years who had recovered from COVID-19. The V and J genes are TRBV10-2 and TRBJ2-2, with 12 bases fitting TRBD2. The sample was peripheral blood. CDR3 DNA: TGCGCCAGCACTAGCGGGGGGGCCCCCGGGGAGCTGTTTTTT. It translates to CASTSGGAPGELFF.